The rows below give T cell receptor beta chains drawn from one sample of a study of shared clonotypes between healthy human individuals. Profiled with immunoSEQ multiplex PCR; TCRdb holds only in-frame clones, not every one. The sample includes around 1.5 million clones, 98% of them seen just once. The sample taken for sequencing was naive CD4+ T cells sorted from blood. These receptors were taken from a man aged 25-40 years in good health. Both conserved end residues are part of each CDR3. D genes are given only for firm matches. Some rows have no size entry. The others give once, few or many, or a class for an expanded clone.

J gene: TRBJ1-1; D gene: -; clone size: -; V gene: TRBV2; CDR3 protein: CASSDGGTFF; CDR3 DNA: TGTGCCAGCAGTGATGGGGGGACTTTCTTT
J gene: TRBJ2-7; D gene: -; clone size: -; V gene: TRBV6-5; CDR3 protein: CASRRGRNYEQYF; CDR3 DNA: TGTGCCAGCAGACGGGGGCGGAACTACGAGCAGTACTTC
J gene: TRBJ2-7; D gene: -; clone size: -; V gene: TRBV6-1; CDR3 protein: CASSEGPRDYEQYF; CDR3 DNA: TGTGCCAGCAGTGAAGGGCCCAGGGATTACGAGCAGTACTTC
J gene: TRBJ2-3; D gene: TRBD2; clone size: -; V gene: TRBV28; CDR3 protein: CASSQPGLGTDTQYF; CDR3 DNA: TGTGCCAGCAGTCAACCGGGACTAGGTACAGATACGCAGTATTTT
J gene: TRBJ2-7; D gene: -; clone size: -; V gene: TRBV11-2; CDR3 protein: CASSIIHEYPPYEQYF; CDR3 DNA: TGTGCCAGCAGCATAATACACGAATACCCTCCCTACGAGCAGTACTTC
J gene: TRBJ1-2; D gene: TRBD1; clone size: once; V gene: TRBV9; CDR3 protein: CASSVGGTDDYGYTF; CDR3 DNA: TGTGCCAGCAGCGTAGGTGGGACAGACGACTATGGCTACACCTTC
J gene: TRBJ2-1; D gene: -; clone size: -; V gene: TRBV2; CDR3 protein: CASSVRNEQFF; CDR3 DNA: TGTGCCAGCAGTGTTAGGAATGAGCAGTTCTTC
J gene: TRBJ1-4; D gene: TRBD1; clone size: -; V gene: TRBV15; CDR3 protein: CATSRPRGLGEKLFF; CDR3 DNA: TGTGCCACCAGCAGACCCAGGGGGCTCGGTGAAAAACTGTTTTTT
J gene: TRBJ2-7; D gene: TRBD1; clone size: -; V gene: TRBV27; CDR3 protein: CASSSRGRQYEQYF; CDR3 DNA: TGTGCCAGCAGTTCGAGGGGGCGACAATACGAGCAGTACTTC
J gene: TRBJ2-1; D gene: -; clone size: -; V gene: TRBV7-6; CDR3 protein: CASSLELEGSDNEQFF; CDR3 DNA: TGTGCCAGCAGCTTAGAACTCGAGGGTTCCGACAATGAGCAGTTCTTC